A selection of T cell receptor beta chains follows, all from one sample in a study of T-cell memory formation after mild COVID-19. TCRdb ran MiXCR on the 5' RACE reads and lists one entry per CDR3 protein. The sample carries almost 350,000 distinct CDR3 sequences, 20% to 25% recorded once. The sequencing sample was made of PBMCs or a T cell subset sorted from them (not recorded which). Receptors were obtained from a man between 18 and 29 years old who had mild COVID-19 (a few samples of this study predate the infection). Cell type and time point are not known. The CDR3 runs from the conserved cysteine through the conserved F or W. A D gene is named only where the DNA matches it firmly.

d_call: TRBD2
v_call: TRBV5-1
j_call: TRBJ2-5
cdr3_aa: CASSLDPIAGGEETQYF

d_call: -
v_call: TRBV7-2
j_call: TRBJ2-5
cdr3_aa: CASSPRAKETQYF

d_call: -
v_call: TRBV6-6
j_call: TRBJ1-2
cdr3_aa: CASSYSWGYTF

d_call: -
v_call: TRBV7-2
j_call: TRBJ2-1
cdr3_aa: CASSFLGFNEQFF

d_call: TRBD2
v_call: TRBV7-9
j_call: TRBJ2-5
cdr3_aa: CASSLGASGVQETQYF

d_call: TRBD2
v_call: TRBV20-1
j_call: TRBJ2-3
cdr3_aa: CSAIRGGGTDTQYF

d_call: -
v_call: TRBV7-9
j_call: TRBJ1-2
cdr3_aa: CASSLYMRSNGYTF

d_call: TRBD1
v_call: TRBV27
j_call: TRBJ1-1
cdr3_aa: CASSLFTGVETEAFF

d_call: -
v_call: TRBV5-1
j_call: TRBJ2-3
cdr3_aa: CASSLAVPDTQYF

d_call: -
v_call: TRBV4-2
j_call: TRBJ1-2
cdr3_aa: CASSQDRGRRKGGYTF

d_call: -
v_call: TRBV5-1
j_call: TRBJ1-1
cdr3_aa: CASSLVAGSPEAFF

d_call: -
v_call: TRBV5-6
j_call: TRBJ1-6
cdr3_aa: CASSSGRGNSPLHF

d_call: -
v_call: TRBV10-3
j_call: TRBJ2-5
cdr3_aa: CAISPKTRLETQYF